These 12 T cell receptor beta chains share one sample of origin, sequenced in a study of blood T cell repertoires in COVID-19. Only in-frame clones appear in the TCRdb table, and some are missing; sequencing was by immunoSEQ multiplex PCR. This table holds 260,000 or so clones, roughly 82% found once. What was sequenced was peripheral blood. These receptors all stem from a woman aged 70 to 79 with acute or convalescent COVID-19.

As to this clone: Other nucleotide sequences from this sample produce the same CDR3. The V and J genes are TRBV3-1 (or the pseudogene TRBV3-2) and TRBJ1-3; 7 nucleotides agree with TRBD1. This CDR3 comprises 14 residues. The V gene's germline CDR1 is LGHDT and CDR2 YNNKEL (reference sequence). Trimming cost V 4 bases and J 4 bases; bases outside gene matches: 4. As DNA, the CDR3 is TGTGCCAGCAGCCTGACAGGGACCGGAAACACCATATATTTT. Protein: CASSLTGTGNTIYF.

This clone was picked up one time. The CDR3 DNA follows: TGCGCCAGCAGCCAAGACGGGACAGGGTCTGAAAAACTGTTTTTT. Translated, it gives CASSQDGTGSEKLFF. The gene calls are TRBV4-3 and TRBJ1-4; TRBD1 agrees at 9 bases. CDR3 length equals 15 residues. V gave up 0 bases and J gave up 7 bases; unmatched junction bases: 3. Germline V gene sequence: CDR1 LGHNA, CDR2 YSLEER.

The chain recombines TRBV3-1 (or the pseudogene TRBV3-2) with TRBJ1-2, with 7 bases aligning to TRBD1. Looked up from germline, CDR1 is LGHDT and CDR2 is YNNKEL (reference sequence). V was pared by 5 bases and J by 7 bases, with 7 bases of the junction left unmatched. This CDR3 region has 13 residues. The CDR3: CASSSTGMSGYTF. The CDR3 DNA reads TGTGCCAGCAGCTCGACAGGGATGAGTGGCTACACCTTC.

The chain combines TRBV5-1 with TRBJ2-3, with 15 bases aligning to TRBD2. The CDR3 length is 17 residues. Per germline, CDR1 SGHRS and CDR2 YFSETQ. V lost 4 bases and J lost 3; bases outside the gene matches: 6. The DNA of the CDR3 is TGCGCCAGCAGCGGAGGACTAGCGGGGGGGCGGACAGATACGCAGTATTTT. Translation gives CASSGGLAGGRTDTQYF.

V usage is TRBV2 and J usage is TRBJ1-2; 9 bases are shared with TRBD1. Germline values: CDR1 SNHLY, CDR2 FYNNEI. V dropped 4 bases and J dropped 5; count of bases not matched to a gene: 5. CDR3 length equals 14 residues. The CDR3 DNA reads TGTGCCAGCAGTGGACAGGGGGAGGTATATGGCTACACCTTC. Its protein product is CASSGQGEVYGYTF.

The genes are TRBV20-1 and TRBJ2-1; perhaps TRBD1 as D (6 bases). The CDR3 sequence is 12 residues long. The germline V gene encodes CDR1 DFQATT and CDR2 SNEGSKA (reference sequence). V lost 3 bases to trimming and J lost 4 bases, with 7 bases between them. The CDR3 reads CSASGQYNEQFF. DNA for the CDR3: TGCAGTGCTAGTGGACAGTACAATGAGCAGTTCTTC.

This clone turned up a few times. The chain combines TRBV30 with TRBJ2-6; 9 nucleotides line up with TRBD1. Germline V gives CDR1 GTSNPN, CDR2 SVGIG (reference sequence). V lost 4 bases and J lost 0; bases outside the gene matches: 4. The CDR3 contains 16 residues. CDR3 DNA: TGTGCCTGGACGGACAGGGGCCGCTCTGGGGCCAACGTCCTGACTTTC. It specifies CAWTDRGRSGANVLTF. Filled out from reference TRBV30 and TRBJ2-6, the complete variable domain reads SQTIHQWPATLVQPVGSPLSLECTVEGTSNPNLYWYRQAAGRGLQLLFYSVGIGQISSEVPQNLSASRPQDRQFILSSKKLLLSDSGFYLCAWTDRGRSGANVLTFGAGSRLTVL.

This clone has only one observation. The chain combines TRBV6-4 with TRBJ2-7; weak D call: TRBD2 (6 bases). Germline CDR1 is MRHNA and CDR2 is SNTAGT. The length of the CDR3 is 13 residues. With 11 bases removed from V and 2 bases from J, the gap between germline ends came to 16 bases. For the CDR3, the DNA is TGTGCCGGACTGGGACTTCGCCCCTACGAGCAGTACTTC. It yields the protein CAGLGLRPYEQYF.

This clone occurred a few times. The CDR3 DNA reads TGTGCCAGTGGGCGGGGCGGGTCCTACAATGAGCAGTTCTTC. As protein: CASGRGGSYNEQFF. The V gene is TRBV19, the J gene TRBJ2-1; TRBD2 is a possible D gene (6 bases). V lost 8 bases and J 1 base, leaving 12 bases between the germline ends. There are 14 residues in the CDR3. The germline V gene encodes CDR1 LNHDA and CDR2 SQIVND (reference sequence).

This clone was counted a few times. This rearrangement joins TRBV7-2 to TRBJ2-5; 10 bases fit TRBD2. This CDR3 is built from 15 residues. Losses at the gene ends were 5 bases for V and 6 bases for J; bases not matched to a gene: 9. CDR1 is SGHTA, CDR2 FQGNSA, per germline. The CDR3 nucleotides are TGTGCCAGCAGCGTTAGCGGGGGGCGGGTAAAGACCCAGTACTTC. Its protein is CASSVSGGRVKTQYF.

This clone was seen only a few times. The chain employs TRBV30 and TRBJ2-2; TRBD1 matches 11 bases. The junction had 7 bases not matched to a gene; V was cut back by 3 bases and J by 4 bases. The V gene's germline CDR1 is GTSNPN and CDR2 SVGIG (reference sequence). The CDR3 loop spans 16 amino acids. Here the CDR3 DNA reads TGTGCCTGGAGCCTCCCGGGGACAGGGGGCACCGGGGAGCTGTTTTTT. This codes for CAWSLPGTGGTGELFF.

The chain links TRBV9 to TRBJ2-3; 7 bases are shared with TRBD1. This CDR3 spans 15 amino acids. Germline CDR1 SGDLS, CDR2 YYNGEE. V gave up 3 bases and J gave up 1 base; unmatched junction bases: 5. CDR3 in DNA: TGTGCCAGCAGCGGAGGGGGCGCGGGCACAGATACGCAGTATTTT. Translation: CASSGGGAGTDTQYF.